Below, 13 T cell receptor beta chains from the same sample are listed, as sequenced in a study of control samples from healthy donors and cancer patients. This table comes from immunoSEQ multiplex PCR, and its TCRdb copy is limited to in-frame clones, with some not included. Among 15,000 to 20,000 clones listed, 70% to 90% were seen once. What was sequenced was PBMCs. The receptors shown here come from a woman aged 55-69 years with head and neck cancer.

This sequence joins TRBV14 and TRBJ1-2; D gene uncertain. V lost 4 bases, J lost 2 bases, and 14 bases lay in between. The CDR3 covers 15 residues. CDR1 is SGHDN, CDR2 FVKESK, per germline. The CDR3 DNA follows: TGTGCCAGCAGCCCGACCTCAACCGGGAACTATGGCTACACCTTC. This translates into CASSPTSTGNYGYTF.

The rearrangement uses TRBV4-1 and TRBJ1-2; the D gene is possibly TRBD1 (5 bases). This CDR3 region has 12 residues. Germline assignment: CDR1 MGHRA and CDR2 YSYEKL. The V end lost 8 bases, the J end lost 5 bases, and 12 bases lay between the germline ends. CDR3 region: CASSREGYGYTF. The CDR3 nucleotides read TGCGCCAGCTCCAGGGAAGGATATGGCTACACCTTC.

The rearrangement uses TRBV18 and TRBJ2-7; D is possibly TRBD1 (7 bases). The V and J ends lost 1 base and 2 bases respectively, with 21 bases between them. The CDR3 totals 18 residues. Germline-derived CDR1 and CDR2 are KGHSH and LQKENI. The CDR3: CASSPLGLGGQKTYEQYF. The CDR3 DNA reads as TGTGCCAGCTCACCACTAGGTCTGGGGGGACAGAAAACCTACGAGCAGTACTTC.

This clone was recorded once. DNA of the CDR3: TGCGCCAGCAGCTTGGGCGGGGGGACTATCCACAATGAGCAGTTCTTC. Translation gives CASSLGGGTIHNEQFF. This rearrangement joins TRBV5-1 to TRBJ2-1, with TRBD2 identical over 8 bases. The trim removed 0 bases at V and 5 bases at J, leaving 7 bases unmatched. The CDR3 runs 16 residues. The germline gives CDR1 SGHRS, CDR2 YFSETQ. The full variable domain, its missing parts supplied by reference TRBV5-1 and TRBJ2-1, is KAGVTQTPRYLIKTRGQQVTLSCSPISGHRSVSWYQQTPGQGLQFLFEYFSETQRNKGNFPGRFSGRQFSNSRSEMNVSTLELGDSALYLCASSLGGGTIHNEQFFGPGTRLTVL.

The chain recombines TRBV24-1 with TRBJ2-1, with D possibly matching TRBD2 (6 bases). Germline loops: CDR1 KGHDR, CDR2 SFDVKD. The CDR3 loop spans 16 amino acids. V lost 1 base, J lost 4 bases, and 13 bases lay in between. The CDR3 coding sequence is TGTGCCACCAGTGATTTAGGCGGGAAGGGGTACAATGAGCAGTTCTTC. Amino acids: CATSDLGGKGYNEQFF.

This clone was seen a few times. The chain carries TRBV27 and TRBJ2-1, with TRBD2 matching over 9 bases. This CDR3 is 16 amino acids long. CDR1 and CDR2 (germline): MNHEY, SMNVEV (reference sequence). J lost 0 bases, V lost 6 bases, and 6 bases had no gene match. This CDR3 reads CASRLTSGSSYNEQFF. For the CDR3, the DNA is TGTGCCAGCAGGCTGACTAGCGGTAGCTCCTACAATGAGCAGTTCTTC.

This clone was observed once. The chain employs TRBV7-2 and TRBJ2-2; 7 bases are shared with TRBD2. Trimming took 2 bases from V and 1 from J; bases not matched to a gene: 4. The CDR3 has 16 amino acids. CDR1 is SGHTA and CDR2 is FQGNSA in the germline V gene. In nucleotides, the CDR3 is TGTGCCAGCAGCTTATGGTCTAGCGGGAACACCGGGGAGCTGTTTTTT. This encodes CASSLWSSGNTGELFF.

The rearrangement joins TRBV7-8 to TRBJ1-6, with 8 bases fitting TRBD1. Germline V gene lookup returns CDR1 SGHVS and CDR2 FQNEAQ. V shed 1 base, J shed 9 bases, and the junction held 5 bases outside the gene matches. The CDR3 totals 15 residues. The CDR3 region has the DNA TGTGCCAGCAGCTTAGGGACAGGGAAGGGTTCACCCCTCCACTTT. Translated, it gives CASSLGTGKGSPLHF. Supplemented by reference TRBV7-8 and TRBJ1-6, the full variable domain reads GAGVSQSPRYKVAKRGQDVALRCDPISGHVSLFWYQQALGQGPEFLTYFQNEAQLDKSGLPSDRFFAERPEGSVSTLKIQRTQQEDSAVYLCASSLGTGKGSPLHFGNGTRLTVT.

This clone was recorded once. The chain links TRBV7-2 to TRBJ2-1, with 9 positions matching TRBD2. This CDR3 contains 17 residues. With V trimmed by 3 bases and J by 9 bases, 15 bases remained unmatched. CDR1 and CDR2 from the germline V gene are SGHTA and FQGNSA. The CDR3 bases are TGTGCCAGCAGCTTGCCTCCATCGGGAGCGGGAGGTCGTGAGCAGTTCTTC. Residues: CASSLPPSGAGGREQFF.

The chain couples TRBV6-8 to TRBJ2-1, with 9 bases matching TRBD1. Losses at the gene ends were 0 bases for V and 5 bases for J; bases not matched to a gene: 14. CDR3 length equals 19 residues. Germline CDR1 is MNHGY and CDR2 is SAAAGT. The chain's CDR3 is CASSYSWGTGGQGDNEQFF. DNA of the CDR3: TGTGCCAGCAGTTACTCGTGGGGAACAGGGGGCCAGGGTGACAATGAGCAGTTCTTC.

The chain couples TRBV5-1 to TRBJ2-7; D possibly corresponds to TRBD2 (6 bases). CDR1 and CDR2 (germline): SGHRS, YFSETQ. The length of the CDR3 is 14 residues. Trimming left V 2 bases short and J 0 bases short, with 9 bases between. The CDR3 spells CASSFRDFSYEQYF. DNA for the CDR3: TGCGCCAGCAGCTTCCGGGACTTCTCCTACGAGCAGTACTTC.

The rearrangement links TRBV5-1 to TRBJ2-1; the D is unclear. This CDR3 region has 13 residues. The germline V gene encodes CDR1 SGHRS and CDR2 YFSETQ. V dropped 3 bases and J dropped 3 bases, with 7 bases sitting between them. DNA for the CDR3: TGCGCCAGCAGCTCGGTGGGCTACAATGAGCAGTTCTTC. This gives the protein CASSSVGYNEQFF.

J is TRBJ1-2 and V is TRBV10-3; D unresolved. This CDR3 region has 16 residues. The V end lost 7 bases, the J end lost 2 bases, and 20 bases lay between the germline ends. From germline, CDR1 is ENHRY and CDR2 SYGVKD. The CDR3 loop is CAITPDEGGPNYGYTF. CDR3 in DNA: TGTGCCATCACCCCGGACGAAGGAGGGCCAAACTATGGCTACACCTTC.